This T cell receptor (beta chain) is drawn from a study of blood T cells in healthy people across ages (dated by TCRdb to the mid-2010s). About the full investigation: In model experiments, template switching captured roughly one uniquely barcoded TCR beta cDNA molecule for every two T cells. The study measured age-related changes in TCR beta repertoire diversity using deep sequencing normalized with unique cDNA molecular identifiers. Donors were grouped into four age groups: young (average roughly 17 years), middle-aged (39), aged (about 60) and long-lived (around 80). Donors of different ages were randomly distributed across sequencing lanes to avoid experimental bias. The study analyzed two additional independent replicas of 1 million unique cDNA reads from the same blood draw for two donors, one aged 18 to 29 and one aged 80 or older. The paper's findings and limits, for the study overall: Total diversity estimates from one million sequenced T cells were considered lower bounds and underestimates. As age increased, observed TCR beta diversity per million T cells dropped in a roughly linear way, and a significant reduction was already evident by age around 41. The CMV infection status of donors was not known, potentially confounding age-related changes in expanded clonotypes. Bulk unsorted PBMC profiling prevented conclusive comparison of naive and antigen-experienced compartments. Compared with the aged group, the long-lived group had more naive CD4+ T cells, fewer expanded clones and increased TCR diversity, a pattern suggesting age selection. The percentage of naive T cells measured by flow cytometry correlated strongly with observed TCR beta diversity.

Regarding this clonotype: It has no known antigen specificity. No base quality values were provided; no much bigger clone lies one nucleotide off.

The library was made by 5' RACE. Instrument on record: Illumina HiSeq 2500. A second 7 to 11 cycle PCR used a sample-barcoded 5' primer and a J-beta primer mix. A template-switch 5' adaptor carrying 12 random nucleotides introduced a unique molecular identifier onto each TCR beta cDNA molecule. Each sample yielded at least 2.5 million CDR3-containing paired-end reads. The Mint cDNA synthesis kit, primed by a TRBC-specific oligonucleotide, was used to synthesize first-strand cDNA from all RNA. After uracil-DNA glycosylase treatment, a first 18-cycle PCR used universal primers M1SS and BC2_uni_R on all cDNA. Regarding the original processing steps: Each sample was normalized by randomly selecting 1 million high-quality reads, each carrying a distinct molecular identifier. Reads sharing molecular identifiers were discarded rather than binned into consensus sequences. MiTCR, with a Q25 quality threshold and the strictest error-elimination algorithm, was used for CDR3 identification, clonotype clustering and error correction. A nonparametric unseen species model using Euler transformation provided a lower-bound estimate of total TCR beta diversity. TCRdb itself trimmed the public reads at Q25 with fastp, ran MiXCR and retained productive beta chains. Rows are combined by CDR3 protein, so each entry shows the most common genes and DNA. The authors' filters were not applied to this entry. This sample is represented by 1.5 million to 2 million distinct CDR3 sequences; approximately 28% of them were singletons. Approximately 7.7% of the sample is in the top ten clones.

Donors were under 40 systemically healthy Caucasian individuals from Russia aged 6 to 90 years. Each donor gave around 9.8 milliliters of peripheral blood, collected into EDTA-treated Vacutainer tubes. PBMCs were isolated by Ficoll-Paque density-gradient centrifugation, with at least 7 million obtained per sample. Total RNA, at least 5 micrograms per sample, was extracted from PBMCs with Trizol reagent. For every donor, flow cytometry on a PBMC aliquot measured the percentage of naive CD45RAhigh/CD27high T cells. Its CDR3 holds 16 amino acids, cysteine through phenylalanine. The sequence is cut down to CDR3 DNA, 48 bases in frame from base 1. V trim: 4 bases; J trim: 2 bases; unmatched bases: 6. The germline V gene sets CDR1 to SGHAT and CDR2 to FQNNGV.

This receptor was taken from a woman younger than 45 in good health. Sample: blood. Rearrangement joined TRBV11-2 to TRBJ2-1, with 9 junctional bases fitting TRBD2. The encoded CDR3 is CASSWTSDPAYNEQFF. The DNA is as follows: TGTGCCAGCAGCTGGACTAGCGACCCAGCCTACAATGAGCAGTTCTTC.